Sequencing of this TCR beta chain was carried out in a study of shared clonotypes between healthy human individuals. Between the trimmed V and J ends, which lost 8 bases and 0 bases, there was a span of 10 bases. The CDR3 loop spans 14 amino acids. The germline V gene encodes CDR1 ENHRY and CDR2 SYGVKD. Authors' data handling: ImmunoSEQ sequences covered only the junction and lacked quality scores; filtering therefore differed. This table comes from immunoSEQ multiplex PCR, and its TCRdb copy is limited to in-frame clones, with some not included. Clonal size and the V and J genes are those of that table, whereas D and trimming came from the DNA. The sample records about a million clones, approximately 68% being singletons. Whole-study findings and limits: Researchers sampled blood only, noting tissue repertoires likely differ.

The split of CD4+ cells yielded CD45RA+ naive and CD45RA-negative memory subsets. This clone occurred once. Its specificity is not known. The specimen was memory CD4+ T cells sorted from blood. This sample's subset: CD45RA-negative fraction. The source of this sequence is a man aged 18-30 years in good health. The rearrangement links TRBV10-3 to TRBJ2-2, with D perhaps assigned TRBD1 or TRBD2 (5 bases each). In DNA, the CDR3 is TGTGCCATCGAGAGGGGAGCGAACACCGGGGAGCTGTTTTTT. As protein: CAIERGANTGELFF.